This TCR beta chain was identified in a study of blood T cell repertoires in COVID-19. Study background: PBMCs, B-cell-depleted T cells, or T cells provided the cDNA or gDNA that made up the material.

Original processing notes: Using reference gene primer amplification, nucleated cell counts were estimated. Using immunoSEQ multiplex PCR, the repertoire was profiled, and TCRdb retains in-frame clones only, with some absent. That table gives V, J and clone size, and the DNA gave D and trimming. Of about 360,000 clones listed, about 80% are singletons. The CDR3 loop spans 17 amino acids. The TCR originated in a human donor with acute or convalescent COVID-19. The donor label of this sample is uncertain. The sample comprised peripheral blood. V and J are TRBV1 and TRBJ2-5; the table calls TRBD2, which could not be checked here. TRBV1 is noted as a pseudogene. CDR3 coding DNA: TGCACCAGCAGCCAAGCCCGACTAGCGGGAGTGGCAGAGACCCAGTACTTC. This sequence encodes CTSSQARLAGVAETQYF.